The next 5 T cell receptor beta chains were all read from a single sample in a study of regulatory dendritic cells for organ transplantation. The table came from immunoSEQ multiplex PCR; TCRdb's copy has only in-frame clones and leaves some out. This sample has over 25,000 clones, with approximately 78% found just once. Sequenced material: naive CD4+ T cells from blood. Subset indicated: CD45RA+ naive T cells. The source of these receptors is a human donor in good health.

The chain combines TRBV27 with TRBJ1-2, with 9 bases aligning to TRBD1. V was clipped by 5 bases and J by 0 bases; unmatched bases: 1. Germline V gene lookup returns CDR1 MNHEY and CDR2 SMNVEV (reference sequence). The CDR3 length is 14 residues. The CDR3: CASSRDRANYGYTF. The CDR3 DNA reads TGTGCCAGCAGTCGGGACAGGGCTAACTATGGCTACACCTTC.

The CDR3: CASSFDGHSYEQYF. The CDR3 DNA reads as TGTGCCAGCAGCTTTGACGGACACTCCTACGAGCAGTACTTC. The V and J genes are TRBV7-2 and TRBJ2-7; D might be TRBD1 (5 bases). Trimming shortened V by 3 bases and J by 0 bases, and 9 bases separated the two germline ends. Germline loops: CDR1 SGHTA, CDR2 FQGNSA. The CDR3 consists of 14 residues. Filled out from reference TRBV7-2 and TRBJ2-7, the complete variable domain reads GAGVSQSPSNKVTEKGKDVELRCDPISGHTALYWYRQSLGQGLEFLIYFQGNSAPDKSGLPSDRFSAERTGGSVSTLTIQRTQQEDSAVYLCASSFDGHSYEQYFGPGTRLTVT.

V and J are TRBV5-5 and TRBJ1-5; 10 bases agree with TRBD1. CDR3 length equals 15 residues. V gave up 5 bases and J gave up 3 bases; unmatched junction bases: 5. In germline, CDR1 is SGHKS, CDR2 YYEKEE (reference sequence). CDR3 amino acids: CASSSRQGANQPQHF. The CDR3 DNA is TGTGCCAGCAGTTCCCGACAGGGGGCCAATCAGCCCCAGCATTTT.

This clone occurred once. CDR3 region: CASSSGQATSGANVLTF. The CDR3 DNA follows: TGTGCCAGCAGCTCCGGACAGGCGACGTCTGGGGCCAACGTCCTGACTTTC. The J gene is TRBJ2-6, the V gene TRBV5-4; 7 nucleotides agree with TRBD1. V gave up 3 bases and J gave up 1 base; unmatched junction bases: 7. CDR1 and CDR2 from the germline V gene are SGHNT and YYREEE (reference sequence). The CDR3 extends over 17 amino acids.

The rearrangement links TRBV7-2 to TRBJ2-3; D is uncertain. CDR3 size: 18 residues. Germline-derived CDR1 and CDR2 are SGHTA and FQGNSA. V was cut by 2 bases and J by 2 bases, with 20 bases left in between. CDR3 protein: CASSLRSHFFSPTDTQYF. CDR3 nucleotides: TGTGCCAGCAGCTTAAGGAGCCACTTCTTCAGCCCCACAGATACGCAGTATTTT.